The 20 T cell receptor beta chains listed next were all sequenced from one sample in a study of T cell responses to AZD1222 COVID-19 vaccine. Only in-frame clones appear in the TCRdb table, and some are missing; sequencing was by immunoSEQ multiplex PCR. There are 130,000 to 150,000 clones in the sample; 80% to 90% occur only once, and 4.5% to 6% lies in the top ten. This sample comprised peripheral blood, obtained on day 0 of AZD1222 vaccination. The receptors here all came from an adult in good health.

V usage is TRBV28 and J usage is TRBJ1-4; D remains unclear. Germline values: CDR1 MDHEN, CDR2 SYDVKM. This CDR3 is 15 amino acids long. Trimming shortened V by 6 bases and J by 8 bases, and 19 bases separated the two germline ends. The CDR3 sequence: CASRPAGSHGEKLFF. The CDR3 DNA reads as TGTGCCAGCAGACCCGCGGGCTCGCACGGGGAAAAACTGTTTTTT.

The sample holds a few counts of this clone. V and J are TRBV10-1 and TRBJ1-6, with D possibly matching TRBD1 (5 bases). The germline V gene has CDR1 WNHNN and CDR2 SYGVQD (reference sequence). The CDR3 totals 14 residues. Trimming stripped 5 bases from V and 5 bases from J, with 10 bases between. CDR3 DNA sequence: TGCGCCAGCAGTCGCTCAGGGAATAATTCACCCCTCCACTTT. Translation gives CASSRSGNNSPLHF.

V is TRBV4-1 and J is TRBJ1-4; no clear D. The CDR3 covers 17 residues. Germline V lookup: CDR1 MGHRA, CDR2 YSYEKL. V lost 1 base, J lost 2 bases, and 14 bases lay in between. The CDR3 sequence is CASSQVGGPRTNEKLFF. The CDR3 DNA reads TGCGCCAGCAGCCAAGTGGGAGGGCCGCGGACTAATGAAAAACTGTTTTTT.

The chain carries TRBV5-1 and TRBJ1-1; weak D call: TRBD1 (5 bases). The germline gives CDR1 SGHRS, CDR2 YFSETQ. The V end lost 3 bases, the J end lost 4 bases, and 19 bases lay between the germline ends. This CDR3 is 16 amino acids long. CDR3 sequence: CASSSGPPRGSTEAFF. The CDR3 DNA is TGCGCCAGCAGCTCGGGACCTCCGAGAGGGAGCACTGAAGCTTTCTTT.

The CDR3 region has the DNA TGTGCCAGCAGGGTCGGGGCGCAGTATTTT. Protein: CASRVGAQYF. The chain joins TRBV2 to TRBJ2-3, with D possibly TRBD2 on 5 matching bases. This CDR3 comprises 10 residues. The germline gives CDR1 SNHLY, CDR2 FYNNEI. Trimming left V 6 bases short and J 10 bases short, with 8 bases between.

This rearrangement joins TRBV11-2 to TRBJ2-7, with TRBD2 matching 8 bases. The CDR3 is 16 amino acids. With V trimmed by 5 bases and J by 4 bases, 13 bases remained unmatched. The germline V gene has CDR1 SGHAT and CDR2 FQNNGV. This CDR3 reads CASSIEEGLVYYEQYF. For the CDR3, the DNA is TGTGCCAGCAGCATTGAGGAGGGACTAGTTTATTACGAGCAGTACTTC.

CDR3 coding DNA: TGTGCCAGCAGTGACAGGGCAGTGGGCACTGAAGCTTTCTTT. Residues: CASSDRAVGTEAFF. V gene TRBV2 combines with J gene TRBJ1-1, with D possibly being TRBD1 (5 bases). The CDR3 totals 14 residues. Germline V gene lookup returns CDR1 SNHLY and CDR2 FYNNEI. V shed 3 bases and J shed 4 bases, with 12 bases lying between them.

This chain uses TRBV2 with TRBJ1-2; D is possibly TRBD1 (5 bases). The CDR3 length is 15 residues. V dropped 6 bases and J dropped 3 bases, with 17 bases sitting between them. The V gene's germline CDR1 is SNHLY and CDR2 FYNNEI. CDR3: CASRRQGAGDYGYTF. The CDR3 nucleotides are TGTGCCAGCAGGAGGCAGGGAGCGGGAGACTATGGCTACACCTTC.

The chain uses TRBV14 and TRBJ2-3, with 7 bases matching TRBD2. The CDR3 covers 18 residues. The junction had 11 bases not matched to a gene; V was cut back by 0 bases and J by 2 bases. CDR1 and CDR2 (germline): SGHDN, FVKESK. The chain's CDR3 is CASSQDEDLSGYTDTQYF. CDR3 DNA: TGTGCCAGCAGCCAAGACGAGGACCTTAGCGGGTACACAGATACGCAGTATTTT.

This rearrangement joins TRBV20-1 to TRBJ2-7, with D perhaps matching TRBD1 (5 bases). CDR3 length equals 12 residues. Trimming pared 3 bases from V and 3 bases from J, leaving 9 bases between. In germline, CDR1 is DFQATT, CDR2 SNEGSKA (reference sequence). The CDR3 sequence: CSASPQGYEQYF. The CDR3 nucleotides are TGCAGTGCTAGTCCCCAGGGCTACGAGCAGTACTTC.

The chain carries TRBV11-2 and TRBJ2-1; D uncertain. Trimming cost V 2 bases and J 9 bases, with 8 bases left between them. From germline, CDR1 is SGHAT and CDR2 FQNNGV. This CDR3 contains 12 residues. CDR3 nucleotide sequence: TGTGCCAGCAGCTTAAATAGCCCTGAGCAGTTCTTC. This gives the protein CASSLNSPEQFF.

The chain is built from TRBV2 and TRBJ2-7; 8 bases are a match to TRBD1. Germline V gene sequence: CDR1 SNHLY, CDR2 FYNNEI. V was clipped by 11 bases and J by 5 bases; unmatched bases: 14. The CDR3 spans 14 residues. CDR3 in amino acids: CAGQKQGVGDEQYF. The DNA for the CDR3 is TGTGCCGGTCAGAAACAGGGGGTTGGAGACGAGCAGTACTTC.

The sample holds one count of this clone. This rearrangement joins TRBV13 to TRBJ1-5; unclear D gene. V gave up 0 bases and J gave up 2 bases, with 17 bases separating them. The CDR3 totals 18 residues. The germline gives CDR1 PRHDT, CDR2 FYEKMQ (reference sequence). CDR3 protein: CASSLGHPRQTGNQPQHF. CDR3 coding DNA: TGTGCCAGCAGCTTAGGCCACCCAAGGCAAACGGGCAATCAGCCCCAGCATTTT.

The rearrangement links TRBV29-1 to TRBJ1-1, with TRBD1 matching 7 bases. Losses at the gene ends were 3 bases for V and 6 bases for J; bases not matched to a gene: 4. The CDR3 covers 12 residues. In germline, CDR1 is SQVTM, CDR2 ANQGSEA. CDR3 sequence reads: CSVDTGAPEAFF. The CDR3 DNA sequence: TGCAGCGTTGACACAGGGGCCCCTGAAGCTTTCTTT.

The V and J genes are TRBV4-2 and TRBJ2-1; 8 bases fit TRBD2. Germline CDR1 LGHNA, CDR2 YNFKEQ. The CDR3 runs 21 residues. V shed 0 bases, J shed 4 bases, and the junction held 20 bases outside the gene matches. As DNA, the CDR3 is TGTGCCAGCAGCCAAGACGGTGAGCCAGCGGGGGTGTTGGGGATATACAATGAGCAGTTCTTC. Its translation is CASSQDGEPAGVLGIYNEQFF.

The chain joins TRBV2 to TRBJ1-2; a possible D gene is TRBD1 (5 bases). V lost 8 bases and J lost 4, with 14 bases in between. Germline CDR1 SNHLY, CDR2 FYNNEI. This CDR3 contains 13 residues. The CDR3 sequence: CASGSIGGYGYTF. The CDR3 DNA sequence: TGTGCCAGCGGAAGTATTGGGGGCTATGGCTACACCTTC. The entire variable domain, with the rest obtained from reference TRBV2 and TRBJ1-2, is as follows: EPEVTQTPSHQVTQMGQEVILRCVPISNHLYFYWYRQILGQKVEFLVSFYNNEISEKSEIFDDQFSVERPDGSNFTLKIRSTKLEDSAMYFCASGSIGGYGYTFGSGTRLTVV.

This chain links TRBV11-2 with TRBJ2-5; D not resolved. Trimming left V 0 bases short and J 1 base short, with 18 bases between. Germline V CDR1 and CDR2: SGHAT, FQNNGV. CDR3 length: 18 residues. The CDR3, as DNA: TGTGCCAGCAGCTTAGATCCTCCAGGTTTTGCGTTCCAAGAGACCCAGTACTTC. Its protein product is CASSLDPPGFAFQETQYF.

With regard to this clone: A much larger clone differs from this one at a single base, so this may be a read error. V is TRBV6-5 and J is TRBJ1-2, with 8 bases fitting TRBD1. The V and J ends lost 5 bases and 4 bases, in that order; junction bases with no gene match: 0. CDR1 and CDR2 from the germline V gene are MNHEY and SVGAGI. The CDR3 length is 12 residues. The CDR3 sequence: CASSTGGYGYTF. CDR3 DNA sequence: TGTGCCAGCAGTACAGGGGGCTATGGCTACACCTTC.

This clone was found once. The rearrangement links TRBV11-2 to TRBJ1-5, with a tentative D call TRBD1 (5 bases). Germline CDR1 reads SGHAT; CDR2 reads FQNNGV. Trimming removed 3 bases at V and 2 bases at J, with 14 bases between. This CDR3 spans 16 amino acids. This CDR3 reads CASSLRQPLGNQPQHF. CDR3 bases: TGTGCCAGCAGCTTGCGACAGCCCCTTGGCAATCAGCCCCAGCATTTT.

This clone was counted a few times. This chain uses TRBV29-1 with TRBJ2-3; D perhaps matches TRBD2 (6 bases). Per the germline V gene, CDR1 is SQVTM and CDR2 is ANQGSEA. The CDR3 runs 13 residues. V gave up 6 bases and J gave up 4 bases, with 14 bases separating them. In DNA, the CDR3 is TGCAGCGTCTCGTCGGGAGAGGCAGATACGCAGTATTTT. Protein product: CSVSSGEADTQYF.